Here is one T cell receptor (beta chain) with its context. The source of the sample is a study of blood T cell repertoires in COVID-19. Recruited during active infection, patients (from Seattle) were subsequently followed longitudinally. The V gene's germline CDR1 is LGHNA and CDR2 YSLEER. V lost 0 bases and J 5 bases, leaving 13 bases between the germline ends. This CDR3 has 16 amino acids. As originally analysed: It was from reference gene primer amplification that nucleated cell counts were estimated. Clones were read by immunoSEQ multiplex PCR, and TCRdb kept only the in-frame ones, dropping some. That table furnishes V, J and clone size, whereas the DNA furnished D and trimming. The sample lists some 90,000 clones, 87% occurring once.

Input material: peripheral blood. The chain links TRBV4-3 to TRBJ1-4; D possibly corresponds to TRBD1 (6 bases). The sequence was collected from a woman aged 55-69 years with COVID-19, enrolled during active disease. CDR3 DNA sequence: TGCGCCAGCAGCCAAGATTTAAGGGGGGGAAATGAAAAACTGTTTTTT. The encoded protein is CASSQDLRGGNEKLFF.